The 21 T cell receptor beta chains below all came from one sample that was sequenced in a study of blood T cell repertoires in COVID-19 (dated by TCRdb to about 2020). Library generation was performed with the immunoSEQ multiplex PCR assay. TCRdb re-hosts the immuneACCESS table, in-frame sequences only. Its copies lack some clones; in the studies checked, an unresolved V gene accounts for under half of them, and the cause for the rest is not known. For this sample the table gives 180,000 or so clones, of which about 90% were detected only once. The leading ten clones occupy approximately 2.7% of the sample. Sample: peripheral blood. Receptors originate from a man aged 35-49 years with active or convalescent COVID-19.

This clone was detected once. The chain carries TRBV3-1 (or the pseudogene TRBV3-2) and TRBJ1-1; 7 nucleotides line up with TRBD1. CDR3 length equals 12 residues. CDR1 is LGHDT and CDR2 is YNNKEL in the germline V gene (reference sequence). V gave up 3 bases and J gave up 6 bases; unmatched junction bases: 1. CDR3 sequence (DNA): TGTGCCAGCAGCCACAGGGGGGCTGAAGCTTTCTTT. Translating gives CASSHRGAEAFF.

The chain's CDR3 is CASSQAGQPNYGYTF. Here the CDR3 DNA reads TGTGCCAGCAGCCAAGCGGGACAGCCTAACTATGGCTACACCTTC. V is TRBV3-1 (or the pseudogene TRBV3-2) and J is TRBJ1-2, with 7 bases identical to TRBD1. The CDR3 length is 15 residues. The V and J ends lost 1 base and 0 bases, in that order; junction bases with no gene match: 2. From germline, CDR1 is LGHDT and CDR2 YNNKEL (reference sequence).

The V and J genes are TRBV20-1 and TRBJ1-2; D is uncertain. The V gene lost 6 bases and the J gene lost 12 bases, with 17 bases spanning the gap. In germline, CDR1 is DFQATT, CDR2 SNEGSKA (reference sequence). CDR3 length: 11 residues. The CDR3 bases are TGCAGTGCCAGCGGCCCCGCGGGGAACACCTTC. Translating gives CSASGPAGNTF.

The chain recombines TRBV12-3 or TRBV12-4 with TRBJ2-2; D not certain. This CDR3 is built from 13 residues. V was cut by 2 bases and J by 5 bases, with 6 bases left in between. The CDR3 nucleotides read TGTGCCAGCAGTTTAACACGAACCGGGGAGCTGTTTTTT. It encodes CASSLTRTGELFF.

V gene TRBV7-8 combines with J gene TRBJ1-6, with a tentative D call TRBD1 (6 bases). The ends were cut back, 5 bases at V and 5 bases at J, with 13 bases in the middle. This CDR3 is built from 15 residues. In germline, CDR1 is SGHVS, CDR2 FQNEAQ. The DNA for the CDR3 is TGTGCCAGCAGCAGCGGACAGCTCGATAATTCACCCCTCCACTTT. Amino acid sequence: CASSSGQLDNSPLHF.

The count of this clone is one. The CDR3 loop is CASSFPSERTSPPDTQYF. The CDR3, as DNA: TGTGCCAGCAGTTTCCCGAGTGAGAGGACTAGTCCCCCAGATACGCAGTATTTT. The chain joins TRBV6-2 or TRBV6-3 to TRBJ2-3; 7 bases are a match to TRBD2. The CDR3 is made up of 18 amino acids. Germline loops: CDR1 MNHEY, CDR2 SVGEGT. V gave up 4 bases and J gave up 4 bases; unmatched junction bases: 17.

V and J are TRBV28 and TRBJ1-5, with 8 bases that match TRBD1. Germline CDR1 is MDHEN and CDR2 is SYDVKM. The V segment lost 3 bases and the J segment 0 bases; nucleotides outside the gene matches: 4. This CDR3 spans 16 amino acids. CDR3 DNA: TGTGCCAGCAGTTTCCCGACAGGGGATAGCAATCAGCCCCAGCATTTT. It translates to CASSFPTGDSNQPQHF.

The chain employs TRBV20-1 and TRBJ2-7; D perhaps matches TRBD2 (7 bases). Deletions cut 3 bases from V and 3 bases from J, with 15 bases between. CDR1 and CDR2 (germline): DFQATT, SNEGSKA (reference sequence). The length of the CDR3 is 14 residues. This CDR3 reads CSASDRGAGYEQYF. The CDR3 bases are TGCAGTGCTAGTGACCGGGGGGCCGGCTACGAGCAGTACTTC.

V gene TRBV5-4 combines with J gene TRBJ2-1; the D gene is possibly TRBD2 (7 bases). CDR1 is SGHNT and CDR2 is YYREEE in the germline V gene (reference sequence). The CDR3 runs to 16 residues. The V gene lost 1 base and the J gene lost 8 bases, with 19 bases spanning the gap. The CDR3 protein is CASSLPFVGGGHEQFF. CDR3 DNA sequence: TGTGCCAGCAGCTTGCCCTTCGTAGGGGGGGGGCATGAGCAGTTCTTC.

This sequence joins TRBV19 and TRBJ1-1; D is unresolved. CDR3 length equals 12 residues. Germline values: CDR1 LNHDA, CDR2 SQIVND (reference sequence). V gave up 1 base and J gave up 11 bases, with 11 bases separating them. The chain's CDR3 is CASSIVRGEAFF. The CDR3, as DNA: TGTGCCAGTAGTATAGTACGGGGTGAGGCTTTCTTT.

This clone occurred once. The rearrangement uses TRBV6-5 and TRBJ1-3; TRBD1 might be the D (6 bases). This CDR3 region has 15 residues. The ends were cut back, 5 bases at V and 1 base at J, with 12 bases in the middle. Germline V CDR1 and CDR2: MNHEY, SVGAGI. CDR3 protein: CASSKHRVSGNTIYF. CDR3 sequence (DNA): TGTGCCAGCAGTAAACACAGGGTTTCTGGAAACACCATATATTTT.

The V gene is TRBV7-2, the J gene TRBJ2-3, with 8 bases aligning to TRBD1. This CDR3 is 17 amino acids long. V dropped 2 bases and J dropped 1; count of bases not matched to a gene: 8. CDR1 and CDR2 (germline): SGHTA, FQGNSA. The CDR3 coding sequence is TGTGCCAGCAGCTTATTTGGGGGACAGGTTCGCACAGATACGCAGTATTTT. Protein: CASSLFGGQVRTDTQYF.

This chain links TRBV25-1 with TRBJ2-1, with 9 bases lining up with TRBD1. The germline CDR1 and CDR2 sequences are MGHDK and SYGVNS. The junction had 7 bases not matched to a gene; V was cut back by 3 bases and J by 7 bases. The CDR3 length is 15 residues. Here the CDR3 reads CASSDIGDRENEQFF. The CDR3 DNA sequence: TGTGCCAGCAGTGACATAGGGGACAGGGAAAATGAGCAGTTCTTC.

V gene TRBV9 combines with J gene TRBJ1-4, with a weak D call TRBD1 (6 bases). Between the trimmed V and J ends, which lost 3 bases and 8 bases, there was a span of 11 bases. The CDR3 runs to 13 residues. CDR1 and CDR2 from the germline V gene are SGDLS and YYNGEE. CDR3 sequence (DNA): TGTGCCAGCAGCGCACAGGGTGAGGAAAAACTGTTTTTT. Amino acids: CASSAQGEEKLFF.

V gene TRBV6-5 combines with J gene TRBJ1-6; the D gene is possibly TRBD1 (5 bases). The CDR3 sequence is 15 residues long. V was pared by 0 bases and J by 10 bases, with 13 bases between. CDR1 is MNHEY, CDR2 SVGAGI, per germline. The CDR3 loop is CASSYSGASGSPLHF. Here the CDR3 DNA reads TGTGCCAGCAGTTACTCTGGGGCCTCAGGATCACCCCTCCACTTT.

V gene TRBV6-5 combines with J gene TRBJ1-2, with TRBD1 as a possible D gene (5 bases). The V end lost 6 bases, the J end lost 4 bases, and 9 bases lay between the germline ends. The CDR3 contains 12 residues. Germline CDR1 and CDR2: MNHEY and SVGAGI. The CDR3 sequence is CASSRDSYGYTF. The CDR3 bases are TGTGCCAGCAGCCGCGACAGCTATGGCTACACCTTC.

This clone was seen a few times. The chain is built from TRBV12-3 or TRBV12-4 and TRBJ2-1, with D perhaps TRBD1 (5 bases). V dropped 0 bases and J dropped 6 bases, with 6 bases sitting between them. This CDR3 region has 13 residues. The CDR3 sequence is CASSLAGVNEQFF. CDR3 bases: TGTGCCAGCAGTTTAGCAGGGGTCAATGAGCAGTTCTTC.

The chain employs TRBV19 and TRBJ2-5, with 10 bases fitting TRBD2. Germline V gives CDR1 LNHDA, CDR2 SQIVND (reference sequence). With V trimmed by 3 bases and J by 4 bases, 5 bases remained unmatched. The CDR3 covers 15 residues. CDR3 loop: CASSISLAGTETQYF. The CDR3, as DNA: TGTGCCAGTAGTATCTCACTAGCGGGGACAGAGACCCAGTACTTC.

J is TRBJ1-1 and V is TRBV7-8; D is undetermined. The CDR3 extends over 14 amino acids. Germline V gene lookup returns CDR1 SGHVS and CDR2 FQNEAQ. The V and J ends lost 7 bases and 5 bases respectively, with 17 bases between them. CDR3 sequence reads: CASISSEAGTEAFF. The CDR3 region has the DNA TGTGCCAGCATCTCCTCCGAGGCGGGTACTGAAGCTTTCTTT.

CDR3 sequence reads: CAWAGGNYGYTF. The CDR3 nucleotides read TGTGCCTGGGCGGGGGGGAACTATGGCTACACCTTC. This rearrangement joins TRBV30 to TRBJ1-2; D is perhaps TRBD1 (5 bases). Germline lookup yields CDR1 GTSNPN and CDR2 SVGIG (reference sequence). The CDR3 loop spans 12 amino acids. The V end lost 5 bases, the J end lost 2 bases, and 9 bases lay between the germline ends.

In nucleotides, the CDR3 is TGCGCCAGCAGCCCGACTAGCGGGGGGGCCTTAGAGACCCAGTACTTC. Its protein is CASSPTSGGALETQYF. This chain uses TRBV4-1 with TRBJ2-5, with 14 bases matching TRBD2. Germline CDR1 MGHRA, CDR2 YSYEKL. The ends lost 4 bases at V and 4 bases at J; junction bases unmatched: 5. The CDR3 spans 16 residues.